This T cell receptor beta chain was captured by sequencing in a study of cytomegalovirus exposure and HLA in healthy donors. Findings of the study overall: Most TCRs appeared rarely, but some public TCRs recurred in many donors. Three of the chains that were CMV-associated were confirmed in vitro to be specific for CMV antigens.

Comment on this clone: Its antigen is unknown.

Clones were read by immunoSEQ multiplex PCR, and TCRdb kept only the in-frame ones, dropping some. This sample has some 130,000 clones, with 82% found just once. The V gene end was trimmed by 3 bases and the J gene end by 5 bases; junction bases not matched to a gene: 7. The germline V gene encodes CDR1 LNHDA and CDR2 SQIVND (reference sequence). This CDR3 has 15 residues. From the 120-subject validation cohort, which was separate from the approximately 700-subject first cohort, the donors were drawn. The source of this sequence is a man younger than 40 in good health and CMV-seropositive. The chain joins TRBV19 to TRBJ1-2, with 9 positions matching TRBD1. The sequencing sample was made of PBMCs. The CDR3: CASSIWDRVGYGYTF. Written as DNA, the CDR3 is TGTGCCAGTAGTATTTGGGACAGGGTGGGTTATGGCTACACCTTC.